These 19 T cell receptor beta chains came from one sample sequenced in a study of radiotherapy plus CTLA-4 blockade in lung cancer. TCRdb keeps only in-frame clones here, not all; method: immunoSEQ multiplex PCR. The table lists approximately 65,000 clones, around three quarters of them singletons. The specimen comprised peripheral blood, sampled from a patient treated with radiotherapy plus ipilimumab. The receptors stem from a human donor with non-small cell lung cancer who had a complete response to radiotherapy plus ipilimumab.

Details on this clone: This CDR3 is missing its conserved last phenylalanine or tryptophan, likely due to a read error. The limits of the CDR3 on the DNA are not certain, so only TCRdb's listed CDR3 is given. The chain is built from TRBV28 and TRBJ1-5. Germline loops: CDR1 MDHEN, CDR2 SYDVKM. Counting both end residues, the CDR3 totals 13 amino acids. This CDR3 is CASSLGSRREIQL.

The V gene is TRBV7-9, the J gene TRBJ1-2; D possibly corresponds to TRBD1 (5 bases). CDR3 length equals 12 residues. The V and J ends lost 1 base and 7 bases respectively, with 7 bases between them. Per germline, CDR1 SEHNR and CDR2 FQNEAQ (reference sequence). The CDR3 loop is CASSLGGGGYTF. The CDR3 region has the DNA TGTGCCAGCAGCTTAGGCGGGGGTGGCTACACCTTC. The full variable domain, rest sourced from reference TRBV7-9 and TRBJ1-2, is DTGVSQNPRHKITKRGQNVTFRCDPISEHNRLYWYRQTLGQGPEFLTYFQNEAQLEKSRLLSDRFSAERPKGSFSTLEIQRTEQGDSAMYLCASSLGGGGYTFGSGTRLTVV.

CDR3 nucleotides: TGTGCCAGCAGTGACTCCGGGACAGGAACCTACGAGCAGTACGTC. Amino acid sequence: CASSDSGTGTYEQYV. V is TRBV6-1 and J is TRBJ2-7; 8 bases are shared with TRBD1. The CDR3 runs 15 residues. Per germline, CDR1 MNHNS and CDR2 SASEGT. Unmatched junction bases numbered 6, after V lost 3 bases and J lost 2 bases.

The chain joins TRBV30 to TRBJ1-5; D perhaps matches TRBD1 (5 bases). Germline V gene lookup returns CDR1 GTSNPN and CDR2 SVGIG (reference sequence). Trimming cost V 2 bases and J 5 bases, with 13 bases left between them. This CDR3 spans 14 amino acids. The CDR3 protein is CAWSRGTGDQPQHF. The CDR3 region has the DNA TGTGCCTGGAGTCGGGGGACCGGGGATCAGCCCCAGCATTTT. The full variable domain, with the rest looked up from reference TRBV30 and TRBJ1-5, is SQTIHQWPATLVQPVGSPLSLECTVEGTSNPNLYWYRQAAGRGLQLLFYSVGIGQISSEVPQNLSASRPQDRQFILSSKKLLLSDSGFYLCAWSRGTGDQPQHFGDGTRLSIL.

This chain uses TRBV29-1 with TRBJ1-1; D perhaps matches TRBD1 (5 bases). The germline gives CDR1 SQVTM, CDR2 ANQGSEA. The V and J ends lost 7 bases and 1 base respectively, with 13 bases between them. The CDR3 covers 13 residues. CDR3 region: CSGRGQGNTEAFF. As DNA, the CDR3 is TGCAGCGGGAGGGGTCAGGGGAACACTGAAGCTTTCTTT.

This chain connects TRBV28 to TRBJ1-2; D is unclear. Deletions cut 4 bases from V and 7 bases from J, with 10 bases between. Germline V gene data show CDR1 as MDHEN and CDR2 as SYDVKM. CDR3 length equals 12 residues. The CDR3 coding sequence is TGTGCCAGCAGTTCTACGGTTGCTGGCTACACCTTC. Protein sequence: CASSSTVAGYTF.

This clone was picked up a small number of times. CDR3 DNA sequence: TGTGCCAGCAGCCAGGACAGGGTCAATGTAGCTTTCTTT. Translated, it gives CASSQDRVNVAFF. The V call is TRBV14, the J call TRBJ1-1; 8 bases agree with TRBD1. V trimming: 3 bases; J trimming: 10 bases; junction bases outside the gene matches: 7. The CDR3 has 13 amino acids. Germline CDR1 SGHDN, CDR2 FVKESK.

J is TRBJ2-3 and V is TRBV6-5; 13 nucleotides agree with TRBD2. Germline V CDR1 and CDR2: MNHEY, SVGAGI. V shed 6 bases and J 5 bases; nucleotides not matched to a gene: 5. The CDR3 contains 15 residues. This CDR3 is CASRPGLAGRDTQYF. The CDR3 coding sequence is TGTGCCAGCAGACCGGGACTAGCGGGGAGAGATACGCAGTATTTT.

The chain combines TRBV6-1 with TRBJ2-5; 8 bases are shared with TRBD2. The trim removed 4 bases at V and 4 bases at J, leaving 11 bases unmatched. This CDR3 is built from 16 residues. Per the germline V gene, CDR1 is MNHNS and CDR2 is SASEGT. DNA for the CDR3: TGTGCCAGCAGTGGTAACCCGGGACTAGAAGGAGAGACCCAGTACTTC. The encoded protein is CASSGNPGLEGETQYF.

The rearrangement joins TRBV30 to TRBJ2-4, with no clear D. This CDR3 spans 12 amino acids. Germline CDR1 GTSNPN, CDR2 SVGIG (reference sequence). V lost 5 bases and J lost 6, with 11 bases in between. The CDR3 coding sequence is TGTGCCTGGGCCGTCTCGGGAAACATTCAGTACTTC. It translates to CAWAVSGNIQYF. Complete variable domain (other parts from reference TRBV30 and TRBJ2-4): SQTIHQWPATLVQPVGSPLSLECTVEGTSNPNLYWYRQAAGRGLQLLFYSVGIGQISSEVPQNLSASRPQDRQFILSSKKLLLSDSGFYLCAWAVSGNIQYFGAGTRLSVL.

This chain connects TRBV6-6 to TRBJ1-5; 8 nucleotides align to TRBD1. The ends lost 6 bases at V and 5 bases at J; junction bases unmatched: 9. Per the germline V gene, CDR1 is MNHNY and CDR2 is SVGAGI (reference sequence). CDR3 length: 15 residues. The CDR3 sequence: CASSFTGGSYQPQHF. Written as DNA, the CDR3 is TGTGCCAGCAGCTTCACAGGGGGAAGTTATCAGCCCCAGCATTTT.

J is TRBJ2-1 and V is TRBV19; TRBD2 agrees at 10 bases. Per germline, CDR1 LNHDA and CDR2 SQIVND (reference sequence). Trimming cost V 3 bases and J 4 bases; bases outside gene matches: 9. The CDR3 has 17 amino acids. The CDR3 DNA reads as TGTGCCAGTAGTATTACGGCTAGCGGGAGCCTTTACAATGAGCAGTTCTTC. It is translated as CASSITASGSLYNEQFF.

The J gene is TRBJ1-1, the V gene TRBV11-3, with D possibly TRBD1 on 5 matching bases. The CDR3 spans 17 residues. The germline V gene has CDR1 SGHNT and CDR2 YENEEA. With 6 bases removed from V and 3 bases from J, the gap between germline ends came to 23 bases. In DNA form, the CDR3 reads TGTGCCAGCAGGTCTCGGCAGGGAATAAGGTGGGACACTGAAGCTTTCTTT. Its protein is CASRSRQGIRWDTEAFF.

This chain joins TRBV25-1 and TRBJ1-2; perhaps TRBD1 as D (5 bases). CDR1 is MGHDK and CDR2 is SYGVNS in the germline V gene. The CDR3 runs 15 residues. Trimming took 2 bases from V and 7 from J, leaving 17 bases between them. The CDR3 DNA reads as TGTGCCAGCAGTGAAGGGGGAGGCGAGTCGGTTGGCTACACCTTC. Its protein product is CASSEGGGESVGYTF.

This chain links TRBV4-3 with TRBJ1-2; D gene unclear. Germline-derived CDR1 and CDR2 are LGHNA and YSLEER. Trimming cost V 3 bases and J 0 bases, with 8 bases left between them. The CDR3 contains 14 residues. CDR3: CASSHSGTNYGYTF. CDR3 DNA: TGCGCCAGCAGCCACAGCGGCACTAACTATGGCTACACCTTC.

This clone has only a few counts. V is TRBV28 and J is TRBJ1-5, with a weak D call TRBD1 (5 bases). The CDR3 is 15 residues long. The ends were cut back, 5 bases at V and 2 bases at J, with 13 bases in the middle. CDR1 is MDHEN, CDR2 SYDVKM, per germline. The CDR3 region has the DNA TGTGCCAGCAGTGCCGGAGGGGTCGGCAATCAGCCCCAGCATTTT. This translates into CASSAGGVGNQPQHF.

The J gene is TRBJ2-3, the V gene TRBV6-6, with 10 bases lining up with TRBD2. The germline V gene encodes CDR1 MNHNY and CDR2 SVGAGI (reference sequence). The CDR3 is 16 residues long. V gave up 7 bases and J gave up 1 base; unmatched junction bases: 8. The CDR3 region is CASKLLAGEGTDTQYF. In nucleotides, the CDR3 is TGTGCCAGCAAACTTCTAGCGGGAGAGGGCACAGATACGCAGTATTTT.

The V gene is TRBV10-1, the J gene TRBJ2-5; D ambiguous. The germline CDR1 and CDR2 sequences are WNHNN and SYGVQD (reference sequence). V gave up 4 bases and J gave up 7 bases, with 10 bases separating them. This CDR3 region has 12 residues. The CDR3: CASSGGVTTQYF. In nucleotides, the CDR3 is TGCGCCAGCAGTGGTGGGGTTACGACCCAGTACTTC.

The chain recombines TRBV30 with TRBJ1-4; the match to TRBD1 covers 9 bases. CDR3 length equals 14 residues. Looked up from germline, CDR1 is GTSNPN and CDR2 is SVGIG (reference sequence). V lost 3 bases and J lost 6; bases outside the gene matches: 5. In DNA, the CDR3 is TGTGCCTGGAGAAAGTGGACAGGGGATGAAAAACTGTTTTTT. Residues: CAWRKWTGDEKLFF.